The entry that follows covers one T cell receptor beta chain sequence. Its antigen is still unknown. The data were obtained in a study of cytomegalovirus exposure and HLA in healthy donors. Study findings and constraints: Later analysis identified a missense DCLRE1C variant that was linked to TCR beta V- and J-gene trimming. Certain indistinguishable V segments, among them TRBV6-2 and TRBV6-3, were excluded. Most TCR sequences showed up rarely, but some public TCRs showed up in many donors. TCR association rates varied by HLA locus in a later analysis, with DRB1 highest and HLA-C lowest.

A multiplex PCR was run with 60 Vbeta primers and 13 Jbeta primers. The method was immunoSEQ multiplex PCR; TCRdb's version includes in-frame clones alone and lacks a portion of them. The sample lists about 65,000 clones, roughly 78% occurring once. V shed 7 bases and J shed 8 bases, with 15 bases lying between them. In germline, CDR1 is SQVTM, CDR2 ANQGSEA. The CDR3 consists of 12 residues. V and J are TRBV29-1 and TRBJ2-1; no clear D gene. Sequenced input: PBMCs. The clonotype was recovered from a young woman in good health and CMV-seronegative. This CDR3 is CSGTLTVDEQFF. CDR3 in DNA: TGCAGCGGTACCTTGACTGTGGATGAGCAGTTCTTC.